Given below is one TCR beta chain in context. Its cognate antigen is unknown. As for treatment: roughly nine-day PBMC culture with coronavirus spike peptide pools or control peptides (ViraFEST assay). Germline CDR1 and CDR2: SGHTA and FQGNSA. Deletions cut 5 bases from V and 6 bases from J, with 14 bases between. The CDR3 is made up of 14 amino acids. This entry belongs to a study of vaccination and CD4 T cells after COVID-19. On the study more broadly: Comprising six males and four females, the convalescent participants counted two Hispanic individuals among them.

Study observations and caveats: The appearance of a median approximately 85% of reactive clones in convalescent patients occurred only post-vaccination.

Oncomine TCR Beta short-read sequencing was applied to DNA from cultured CD4+ T cells. TCRdb re-derived calls from the PCR reads in MiXCR, one entry per CDR3 protein. This table has 20,000 to 30,000 distinct CDR3 sequences, less than 80% appearing once. This TCR came from a human donor who had recovered from COVID-19. The gene calls are TRBV7-2 and TRBJ2-1; TRBD2 might be the D (6 bases). Sequencing used CD4+ T cells from blood, cultured in vitro. The CDR3 coding sequence is TGTGCCAGCAGCCCGGACTATCTAGGCAATGAGCAGTTCTTC. Protein sequence: CASSPDYLGNEQFF. Full variable domain (outside the CDR3, taken from reference TRBV7-2 and TRBJ2-1): GAGVSQSPSNKVTEKGKDVELRCDPISGHTALYWYRQSLGQGLEFLIYFQGNSAPDKSGLPSDRFSAERTGGSVSTLTIQRTQQEDSAVYLCASSPDYLGNEQFFGPGTRLTVL.